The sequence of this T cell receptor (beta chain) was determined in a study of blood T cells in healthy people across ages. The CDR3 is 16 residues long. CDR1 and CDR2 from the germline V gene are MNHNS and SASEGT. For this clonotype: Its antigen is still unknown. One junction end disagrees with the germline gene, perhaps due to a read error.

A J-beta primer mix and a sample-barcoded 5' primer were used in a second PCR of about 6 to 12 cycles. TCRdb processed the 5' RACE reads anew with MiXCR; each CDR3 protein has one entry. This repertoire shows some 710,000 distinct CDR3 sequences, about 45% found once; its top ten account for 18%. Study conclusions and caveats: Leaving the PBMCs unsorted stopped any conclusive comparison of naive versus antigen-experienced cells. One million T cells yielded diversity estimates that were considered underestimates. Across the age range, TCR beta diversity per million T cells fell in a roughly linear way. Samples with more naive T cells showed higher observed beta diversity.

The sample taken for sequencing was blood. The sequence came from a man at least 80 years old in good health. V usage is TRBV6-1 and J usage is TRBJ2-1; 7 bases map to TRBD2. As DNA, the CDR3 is TGTGCCAGCAGGGAAGCGGGGCCTAGCCCACTCAATGAGCAGTTCTTC. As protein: CASREAGPSPLNEQFF.